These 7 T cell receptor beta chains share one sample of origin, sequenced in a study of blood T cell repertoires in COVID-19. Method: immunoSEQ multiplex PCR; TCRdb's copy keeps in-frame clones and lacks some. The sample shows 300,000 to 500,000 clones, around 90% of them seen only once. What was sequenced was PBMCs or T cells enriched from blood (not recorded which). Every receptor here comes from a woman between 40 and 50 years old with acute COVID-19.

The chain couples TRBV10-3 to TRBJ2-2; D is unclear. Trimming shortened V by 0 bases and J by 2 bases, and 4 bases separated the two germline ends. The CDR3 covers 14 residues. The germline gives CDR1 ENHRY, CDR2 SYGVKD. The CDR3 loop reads CAISESTNTGELFF. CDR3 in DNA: TGTGCCATCAGTGAGTCGACAAACACCGGGGAGCTGTTTTTT.

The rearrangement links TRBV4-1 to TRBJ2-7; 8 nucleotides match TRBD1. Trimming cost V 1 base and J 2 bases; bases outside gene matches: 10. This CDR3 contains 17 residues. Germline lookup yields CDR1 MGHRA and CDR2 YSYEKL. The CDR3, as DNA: TGCGCCAGCAGCCAAGTTCCTACAGGGGGGAGTCCCTACGAGCAGTACTTC. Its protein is CASSQVPTGGSPYEQYF.

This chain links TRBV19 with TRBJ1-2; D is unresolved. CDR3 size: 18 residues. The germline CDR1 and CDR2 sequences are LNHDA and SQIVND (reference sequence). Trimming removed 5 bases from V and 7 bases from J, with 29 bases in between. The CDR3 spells CASSHSRVHREWVGGYTF. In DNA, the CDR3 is TGTGCCAGTAGTCACAGTCGAGTTCACAGAGAATGGGTAGGTGGCTACACCTTC.

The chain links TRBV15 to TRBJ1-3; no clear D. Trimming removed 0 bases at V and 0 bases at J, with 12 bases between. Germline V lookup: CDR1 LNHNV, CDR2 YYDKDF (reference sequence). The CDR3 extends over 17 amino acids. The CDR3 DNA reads TGTGCCACCAGCAGAGAGATGTTGGTCGGCTCTGGAAACACCATATATTTT. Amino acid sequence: CATSREMLVGSGNTIYF.

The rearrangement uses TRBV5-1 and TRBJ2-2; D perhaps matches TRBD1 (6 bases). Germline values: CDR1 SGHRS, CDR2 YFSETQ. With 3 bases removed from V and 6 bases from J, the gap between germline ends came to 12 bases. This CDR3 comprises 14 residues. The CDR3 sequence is CASSSPPGAGELFF. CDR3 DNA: TGCGCCAGCAGCTCGCCCCCAGGGGCCGGGGAGCTGTTTTTT.

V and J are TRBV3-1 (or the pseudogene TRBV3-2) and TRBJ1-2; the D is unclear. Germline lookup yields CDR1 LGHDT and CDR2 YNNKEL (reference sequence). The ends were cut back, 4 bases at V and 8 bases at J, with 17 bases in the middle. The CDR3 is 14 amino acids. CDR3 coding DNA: TGTGCCAGCAGCCCCGTCCTAGGGAGAGAGGGCTACACCTTC. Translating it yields CASSPVLGREGYTF.

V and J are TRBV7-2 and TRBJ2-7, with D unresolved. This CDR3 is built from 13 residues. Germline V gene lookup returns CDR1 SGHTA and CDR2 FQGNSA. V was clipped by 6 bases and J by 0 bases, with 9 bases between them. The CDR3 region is CASSKQSSYEQYF. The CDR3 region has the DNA TGTGCCAGCAGTAAACAAAGCTCCTACGAGCAGTACTTC.